The present entry profiles one T cell receptor beta chain with its context. This sample stems from a study of blood T cell repertoires in COVID-19. The CDR3 extends over 14 amino acids. Trimming removed 5 bases from V and 11 bases from J; junction bases left unmatched: 7. Germline-derived CDR1 and CDR2 are MDHEN and SYDVKM. Methods used by the authors: Cell counts per sample came from amplifying reference gene primers. Using immunoSEQ multiplex PCR, the repertoire was profiled, and TCRdb retains in-frame clones only, with some absent. The D gene and trimming were derived from the DNA, and the V and J assignments and clone size from that table. The repertoire holds more than 110,000 clones, with 86% as singletons.

Input material: PBMCs or T cells enriched from blood (not recorded which). The rearrangement uses TRBV28 and TRBJ1-6, with 9 bases lining up with TRBD1. The TCR originated in a man aged 50-59 years who had recovered from COVID-19. The chain's CDR3 is CASSPPDRGAPLHF. Written as DNA, the CDR3 is TGTGCCAGCAGTCCCCCGGACAGGGGTGCACCCCTCCACTTT.